The next 20 T cell receptor beta chains were all read from a single sample in a study of cytomegalovirus exposure and HLA in healthy donors. Both 60 Vbeta primers and 13 Jbeta primers went into the PCR. The assay was immunoSEQ multiplex PCR, and TCRdb's table has in-frame clones only and misses some. The sample gives about 240,000 clones, approximately 78% of which show up once; about 0.47% is in the top ten. The sample taken for sequencing was PBMCs. These receptors were obtained from a boy aged 5-17 years in good health and CMV-seronegative.

The V gene is TRBV4-1, the J gene TRBJ2-1; D call uncertain. The V end lost 2 bases, the J end lost 0 bases, and 11 bases lay between the germline ends. Germline-derived CDR1 and CDR2 are MGHRA and YSYEKL. There are 16 residues in the CDR3. The CDR3 nucleotides read TGCGCCAGCAGCCAACCGACGCGGAGCTCCTACAATGAGCAGTTCTTC. Protein product: CASSQPTRSSYNEQFF.

The chain uses TRBV7-3 and TRBJ2-7; tentatively, D is TRBD2 (6 bases). The V end was cut by 0 bases, the J end by 0 bases, with 9 bases between. This CDR3 comprises 15 residues. Germline V gives CDR1 SGHTA, CDR2 FQGTGA. The CDR3 nucleotides read TGTGCCAGCAGCTTAACAGGCGGGGACTCCTACGAGCAGTACTTC. Protein product: CASSLTGGDSYEQYF.

The CDR3 here is CASSFTPGLGAYEQYF. The CDR3 coding sequence is TGTGCCAGCAGCTTCACCCCGGGACTAGGGGCGTACGAGCAGTACTTC. The V and J genes are TRBV7-9 and TRBJ2-7; 8 bases map to TRBD2. J gave up 4 bases and V 3 bases, and 11 bases lay outside the gene matches. This CDR3 is 16 amino acids long. CDR1 and CDR2 (germline): SEHNR, FQNEAQ (reference sequence).

The chain combines TRBV9 with TRBJ2-2; 10 bases line up with TRBD1. From germline, CDR1 is SGDLS and CDR2 YYNGEE. The V gene end was trimmed by 4 bases and the J gene end by 3 bases; junction bases not matched to a gene: 3. The CDR3 contains 15 residues. CDR3 amino acids: CASSPGTGDTGELFF. CDR3 in DNA: TGTGCCAGCAGCCCGGGGACAGGGGACACCGGGGAGCTGTTTTTT.

The chain has TRBV27 and TRBJ2-1, with 9 bases matching TRBD2. Germline loops: CDR1 MNHEY, CDR2 SMNVEV (reference sequence). V was clipped by 3 bases and J by 0 bases; unmatched bases: 6. CDR3 length: 17 amino acids. The CDR3 DNA is TGTGCCAGCAGTTTCATAGCGGGGGTGAGCTCCTACAATGAGCAGTTCTTC. This encodes CASSFIAGVSSYNEQFF.

V and J are TRBV25-1 and TRBJ2-1; 10 nucleotides align to TRBD2. Per germline, CDR1 MGHDK and CDR2 SYGVNS. J lost 0 bases, V lost 8 bases, and 13 bases had no gene match. CDR3 length equals 18 residues. CDR3 region: CASSEFDSGRLSYNEQFF. CDR3 DNA sequence: TGTGCCAGCTCCGAATTCGATAGCGGGAGGCTCTCCTACAATGAGCAGTTCTTC.

The rearrangement joins TRBV4-1 to TRBJ1-5; D is perhaps TRBD1 (5 bases). The germline V gene has CDR1 MGHRA and CDR2 YSYEKL. The length of the CDR3 is 18 residues. Trimming shortened V by 0 bases and J by 0 bases, and 15 bases separated the two germline ends. DNA of the CDR3: TGCGCCAGCAGCCAAGATTTTGTGGGGGGGGGTAGCAATCAGCCCCAGCATTTT. Translation: CASSQDFVGGGSNQPQHF.

The rearrangement links TRBV30 to TRBJ2-3, with D maybe TRBD1 (6 bases). The CDR3 is made up of 12 amino acids. CDR1 is GTSNPN, CDR2 SVGIG, per germline (reference sequence). This CDR3 reads CASRGSPTTQYF. The CDR3, as DNA: TGTGCAAGTAGGGGGAGCCCCACTACGCAGTATTTT.

A remark on this clone: Compared with germline, one end of the junction differs, possibly owing to a read error. The J gene is TRBJ1-2, the V gene TRBV7-9; 7 nucleotides match TRBD1. This CDR3 has 12 residues. Germline CDR1 reads SEHNR; CDR2 reads FQNEAQ (reference sequence). The CDR3 sequence is CSSSLTGSGYTF. The CDR3 DNA sequence: TGTTCCAGCAGCCTGACAGGGTCTGGCTACACCTTC.

DNA of the CDR3: TGTGCCAGCAGTTTAGTTGGCGGGAGGAGGTATTTT. This codes for CASSLVGGRRYF. The V call is TRBV27, the J call TRBJ2-3; 8 nucleotides agree with TRBD2. J lost 14 bases, V lost 2 bases, and 6 bases had no gene match. Per germline, CDR1 MNHEY and CDR2 SMNVEV (reference sequence). CDR3 size: 12 residues.

The chain uses TRBV6-5 and TRBJ1-2; D is ambiguous. From germline, CDR1 is MNHEY and CDR2 SVGAGI. V lost 4 bases to trimming and J lost 7 bases, with 7 bases between them. The CDR3 has 11 amino acids. In DNA, the CDR3 is TGTGCCAGCAGTTTAGGAGGTGGCTACACCTTC. It is translated as CASSLGGGYTF.

The genes are TRBV20-1 and TRBJ1-5; D not resolved. CDR1 and CDR2 (germline): DFQATT, SNEGSKA (reference sequence). V was clipped by 0 bases and J by 11 bases, with 8 bases between them. The CDR3 covers 11 residues. DNA for the CDR3: TGCAGTGCTAGAGATGCGCAGGCCCAGCATTTT. Its protein product is CSARDAQAQHF.

J is TRBJ2-5 and V is TRBV11-2; 10 nucleotides match TRBD1. CDR1 SGHAT and CDR2 FQNNGV come from the germline V gene. The V segment lost 5 bases and the J segment 4 bases; nucleotides outside the gene matches: 10. The length of the CDR3 is 16 residues. CDR3 sequence (DNA): TGTGCCAGCAGCCCCTCGCCTGACAGGGGGCTAGAGACCCAGTACTTC. It encodes CASSPSPDRGLETQYF.

In this sample, this clone turned up a few times. The chain couples TRBV10-3 to TRBJ1-3; D unclear. CDR3 length equals 20 residues. The V gene lost 3 bases and the J gene lost 1 base, with 25 bases spanning the gap. From germline, CDR1 is ENHRY and CDR2 SYGVKD. This CDR3 is CAISEDMVAPDLDSGNTIYF. CDR3 sequence (DNA): TGTGCCATCAGTGAAGATATGGTAGCCCCCGACCTGGATTCTGGAAACACCATATATTTT.

This clone appeared a single time. CDR3 DNA: TGTGCCAGCAGGGGGACTAGCGGGAGAATCGGCGAGCAGTACTTC. Its translation: CASRGTSGRIGEQYF. This chain uses TRBV7-9 with TRBJ2-7, with 14 bases identical to TRBD2. This CDR3 region has 15 residues. Germline CDR1 SEHNR, CDR2 FQNEAQ (reference sequence). Losses at the gene ends were 6 bases for V and 6 bases for J; bases not matched to a gene: 7.

The rearrangement uses TRBV19 and TRBJ1-1; TRBD1 agrees at 9 bases. The CDR3 is 17 amino acids. The germline CDR1 and CDR2 sequences are LNHDA and SQIVND (reference sequence). Unmatched junction bases numbered 11, after V lost 5 bases and J lost 1 base. For the CDR3, the DNA is TGTGCCAGTAGTCCGCTGCCGGGACAGGGCTCGAACACTGAAGCTTTCTTT. It translates to CASSPLPGQGSNTEAFF.

This clone was detected only once. The chain recombines TRBV5-6 with TRBJ1-2; 7 positions match TRBD1. The CDR3 has 15 amino acids. CDR1 SGHDT and CDR2 YYEEEE come from the germline V gene. Germline trimming cut 0 bases from V and 4 bases from J; bases unmatched to any gene: 6. The CDR3 coding sequence is TGTGCCAGCAGCTTGGGAGAGAGGGACAGCTATGGCTACACCTTC. It codes for CASSLGERDSYGYTF.

The J gene is TRBJ2-5, the V gene TRBV18, with TRBD1 matching over 7 bases. The CDR3 spans 14 residues. CDR1 and CDR2 (germline): KGHSH, LQKENI. V lost 5 bases, J lost 2 bases, and 5 bases stayed unmatched. The CDR3 coding sequence is TGTGCCAGCTCATCCATCAGGGGGCAAGAGACCCAGTACTTC. Protein: CASSSIRGQETQYF.

The chain uses TRBV5-6 and TRBJ2-5, with no clear D. Judging by the DNA end, TRBJ2-7 fits better; the J call may be wrong. CDR3 length: 11 residues. Per the germline V gene, CDR1 is SGHDT and CDR2 is YYEEEE. The CDR3 region has the DNA TGTGCCAGCAGCTTGGTAAACGAGCAGTACTTC. It specifies CASSLVNEQYF.

The J gene is TRBJ1-3, the V gene TRBV7-9; D uncertain. The germline gives CDR1 SEHNR, CDR2 FQNEAQ (reference sequence). The CDR3 contains 14 residues. The V end was cut by 3 bases, the J end by 0 bases, with 6 bases between. As DNA, the CDR3 is TGTGCCAGCAGCTTTGAGGTCTCTGGAAACACCATATATTTT. This codes for CASSFEVSGNTIYF.